The rows below give T cell receptor beta chains drawn from one sample of a study of blood T cell repertoires in COVID-19. The table came from immunoSEQ multiplex PCR; TCRdb's copy has only in-frame clones and leaves some out. The data show approximately 110,000 clones, approximately 80% seen once. The sequenced sample was peripheral blood. The receptors derive from a woman over 75 with acute or convalescent COVID-19. The CDR3 runs from the conserved cysteine through the conserved F or W. D genes are given only for firm matches. Size is omitted from some rows. Given values are once, few, many or a class for expanded clones.

>once|-|TRBJ1-5|TRBV5-6
TGTGCCAGCAGCTTTCGGACAAGAAGGAATCAGCCCCAGCATTTT
CASSFRTRRNQPQHF
>-|-|TRBJ1-1|TRBV27
TGTGCCAGCAGTAGATGGCCTTACACTGAAGCTTTCTTT
CASSRWPYTEAFF
>-|-|TRBJ2-7|TRBV10-2
TGCGCCAGCAGTGCTCTCTCCTACGAGCAGTACTTC
CASSALSYEQYF
>few|TRBD2|TRBJ2-1|TRBV9
TGTGCCAGCAGCGGACGGGAGGGTGTGTACAATGAGCAGTTCTTC
CASSGREGVYNEQFF
>-|-|TRBJ2-2|TRBV9
TGTGCCAGCAGCTCCATTCCGGACATTGCCGGGGAGCTGTTTTTT
CASSSIPDIAGELFF
>-|-|TRBJ2-1|TRBV19
TGTGCCAGTAGTATAAAAGGCAGGTTCAATGAGCAGTTCTTC
CASSIKGRFNEQFF
>-|-|TRBJ2-1|TRBV25-1
TGTGCCAGCAGTGAAGTCGGAGAATACAATGAGCAGTTCTTC
CASSEVGEYNEQFF
>-|TRBD1|TRBJ2-2|TRBV6-5
TGTGCCAGCAGTCTGACAGGGGGAACCGGGGAGCTGTTTTTT
CASSLTGGTGELFF
>-|-|TRBJ1-1|TRBV30
TGTGCCTGGAGTGTGGCTGGGCTCGCTGAAGCTTTCTTT
CAWSVAGLAEAFF
>-|TRBD2|TRBJ2-2|TRBV27
TGTGCCAGCAGTCCTGTCGGGGGGGCGCCCGGGGAGCTGTTTTTT
CASSPVGGAPGELFF
>-|TRBD1|TRBJ1-4|TRBV28
TGTGCCAGCAGGAACAGGGGTGAAAGTGAAAAACTGTTTTTT
CASRNRGESEKLFF
>few|-|TRBJ2-7|TRBV28
TGTGCCAGCAGTCCTCCCGCGGACAGATACGAGCAGTACTTC
CASSPPADRYEQYF
>-|-|TRBJ2-7|TRBV7-9
TGTGCCAGCAGCTTAGCCAGCGGTTTGAGACTCGAGCAGTACTTC
CASSLASGLRLEQYF
>-|TRBD2|TRBJ2-3|TRBV5-5
TGTGCCAGCAGCTTGGCCGGGACTAGCGGGACAGATACGCAGTATTTT
CASSLAGTSGTDTQYF
>-|TRBD1|TRBJ2-5|TRBV13
TGTGCCAGCAGCGCGCGACAGGGTCCCGAAGAGACCCAGTACTTC
CASSARQGPEETQYF
>many|-|TRBJ1-2|TRBV5-1
TGCGCCAGCAGGAGTGACAGTTGGGGCTACACCTTC
CASRSDSWGYTF
>few|-|TRBJ2-7|TRBV2
TGTGCCAGCAGCGGGAGAACCTACGAGCAGTACTTC
CASSGRTYEQYF
>-|TRBD2|TRBJ2-5|TRBV29-1
TGCAGCGTCCGACCAGCTAGCGGAGGAGAGACCCAGTACTTC
CSVRPASGGETQYF
>-|-|TRBJ2-1|TRBV24-1
TGTGCCACCAGTGATCTAGGGGCGCGGGAGCAGTTCTTC
CATSDLGAREQFF
>-|TRBD1|TRBJ1-2|TRBV6-5
TGTGCCAGCAGTTACAAAACCGGGACAGGGTTCCATGGCTACACCTTC
CASSYKTGTGFHGYTF